The 6 T cell receptor beta chains listed next were all sequenced from one sample in a study of early stage breast cancer tumors. Method: immunoSEQ multiplex PCR; TCRdb's copy keeps in-frame clones and lacks some. The sample lists fewer than 9,000 clones; approximately 65% were seen once. Sequenced input: breast tumor tissue. Source of these receptors: a person between 65 and 79 years old with breast cancer.

The chain employs TRBV2 and TRBJ2-5, with 10 bases fitting TRBD1. Losses at the gene ends were 10 bases for V and 5 bases for J; bases not matched to a gene: 4. Per the germline V gene, CDR1 is SNHLY and CDR2 is FYNNEI. The CDR3 is made up of 12 amino acids. CDR3 in DNA: TGTGCCACCCAGGACAGGGGGGAGACCCAGTACTTC. Protein sequence: CATQDRGETQYF. Combining the CDR3 with reference TRBV2 and TRBJ2-5 gives the whole variable domain EPEVTQTPSHQVTQMGQEVILRCVPISNHLYFYWYRQILGQKVEFLVSFYNNEISEKSEIFDDQFSVERPDGSNFTLKIRSTKLEDSAMYFCATQDRGETQYFGPGTRLLVL.

This clone was seen a few times. The genes are TRBV6-5 and TRBJ2-7; 9 bases are shared with TRBD1. V was pared by 9 bases and J by 2 bases, with 11 bases of the junction left unmatched. The CDR3 covers 15 residues. Germline-derived CDR1 and CDR2 are MNHEY and SVGAGI. The CDR3 here is CARSSGQGATYEQYF. The CDR3 DNA follows: TGTGCCAGATCCTCGGGACAGGGAGCTACCTACGAGCAGTACTTC.

This chain uses TRBV9 with TRBJ2-1; D may be TRBD2 (6 bases). Germline loops: CDR1 SGDLS, CDR2 YYNGEE. V gave up 0 bases and J gave up 0 bases, with 7 bases separating them. This CDR3 has 15 amino acids. CDR3 nucleotide sequence: TGTGCCAGCAGCGTAGTGGGGGGCTCCTACAATGAGCAGTTCTTC. It translates to CASSVVGGSYNEQFF.

The chain is built from TRBV19 and TRBJ1-5; the D gene is possibly TRBD1 (5 bases). This CDR3 comprises 14 residues. V lost 10 bases to trimming and J lost 2 bases, with 15 bases between them. Germline lookup yields CDR1 LNHDA and CDR2 SQIVND (reference sequence). The CDR3 protein is CATRGYSGNQPQHF. CDR3 DNA sequence: TGTGCCACACGGGGGTATAGCGGCAATCAGCCCCAGCATTTT.

The chain recombines TRBV25-1 with TRBJ2-5, with TRBD2 identical over 8 bases. The CDR3 runs 15 residues. Germline CDR1 reads MGHDK; CDR2 reads SYGVNS. The ends lost 2 bases at V and 3 bases at J; junction bases unmatched: 5. CDR3 in amino acids: CASSELSGGKETQYF. The DNA of the CDR3 is TGTGCCAGCAGTGAACTTTCGGGGGGGAAAGAGACCCAGTACTTC.

The chain combines TRBV19 with TRBJ1-1; 8 nucleotides agree with TRBD1. The CDR3 covers 14 residues. Germline trimming cut 6 bases from V and 1 base from J; bases unmatched to any gene: 4. CDR1 and CDR2 (germline): LNHDA, SQIVND (reference sequence). CDR3 loop: CASRLGQGNTEAFF. In DNA, the CDR3 is TGTGCCAGTAGACTCGGACAGGGGAACACTGAAGCTTTCTTT. The entire variable domain, with the rest obtained from reference TRBV19 and TRBJ1-1, is as follows: DGGITQSPKYLFRKEGQNVTLSCEQNLNHDAMYWYRQDPGQGLRLIYYSQIVNDFQKGDIAEGYSVSREKKESFPLTVTSAQKNPTAFYLCASRLGQGNTEAFFGQGTRLTVV.